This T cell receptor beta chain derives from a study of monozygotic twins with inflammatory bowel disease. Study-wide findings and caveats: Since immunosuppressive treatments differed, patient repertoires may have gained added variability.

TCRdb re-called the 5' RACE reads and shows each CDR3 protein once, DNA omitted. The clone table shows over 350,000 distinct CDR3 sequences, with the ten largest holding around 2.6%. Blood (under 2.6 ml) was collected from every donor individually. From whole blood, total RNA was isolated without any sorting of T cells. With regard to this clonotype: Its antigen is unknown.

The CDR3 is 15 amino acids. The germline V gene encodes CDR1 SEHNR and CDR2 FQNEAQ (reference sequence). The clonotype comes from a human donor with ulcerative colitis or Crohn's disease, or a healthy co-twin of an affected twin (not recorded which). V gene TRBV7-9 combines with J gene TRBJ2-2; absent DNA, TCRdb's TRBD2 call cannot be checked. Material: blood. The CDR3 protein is CASSLGGTRPGELFF.